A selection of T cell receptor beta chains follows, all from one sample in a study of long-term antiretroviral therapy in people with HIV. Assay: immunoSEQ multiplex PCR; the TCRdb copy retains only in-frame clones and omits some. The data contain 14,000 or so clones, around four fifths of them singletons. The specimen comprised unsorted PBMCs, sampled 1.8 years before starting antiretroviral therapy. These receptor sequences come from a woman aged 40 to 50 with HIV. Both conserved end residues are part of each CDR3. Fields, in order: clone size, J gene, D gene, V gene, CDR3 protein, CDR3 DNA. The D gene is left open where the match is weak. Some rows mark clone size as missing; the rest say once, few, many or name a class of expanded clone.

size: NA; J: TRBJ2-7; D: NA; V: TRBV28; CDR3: CASSLSQTTSSYEQYF; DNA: TGTGCCAGCAGTTTATCGCAGACTACGAGCTCCTACGAGCAGTACTTC
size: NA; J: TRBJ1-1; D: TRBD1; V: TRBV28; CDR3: CASSSGDRNTEAFF; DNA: TGTGCCAGCAGTTCGGGGGACAGGAACACTGAAGCTTTCTTT
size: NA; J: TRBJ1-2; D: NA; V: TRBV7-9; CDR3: CASSFGSGYGYTF; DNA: TGTGCCAGCAGCTTTGGTTCGGGGTATGGCTACACCTTC
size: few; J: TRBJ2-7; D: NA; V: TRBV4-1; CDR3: CASSQEGQQGHYEQYF; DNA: TGCGCCAGCAGCCAAGAGGGGCAACAGGGTCACTACGAGCAGTACTTC
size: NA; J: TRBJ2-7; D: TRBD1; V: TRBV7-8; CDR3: CASSPGTGIYEQYF; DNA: TGTGCCAGCAGCCCCGGGACAGGAATATACGAGCAGTACTTC
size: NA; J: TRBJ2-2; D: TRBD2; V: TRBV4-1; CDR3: CASSQESGRISRTGELFF; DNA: TGCGCCAGCAGCCAAGAGAGCGGGAGAATCTCCCGCACCGGGGAGCTGTTTTTT
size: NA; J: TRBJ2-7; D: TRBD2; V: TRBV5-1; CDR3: CASSSNPLAGGPYEQYF; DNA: TGCGCCAGCAGCTCCAACCCGCTAGCGGGAGGCCCCTACGAGCAGTACTTC
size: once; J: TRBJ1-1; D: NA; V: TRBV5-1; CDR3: CASRGGNTEAFF; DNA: TGCGCCAGCAGAGGGGGGAACACTGAAGCTTTCTTT
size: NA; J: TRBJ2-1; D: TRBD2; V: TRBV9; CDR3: CASSPASGGAYNEQFF; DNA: TGTGCCAGCAGCCCAGCAAGCGGGGGAGCCTACAATGAGCAGTTCTTC
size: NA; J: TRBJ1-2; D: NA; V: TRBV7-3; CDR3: CASSSDLGRGGYTF; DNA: TGTGCCAGCAGCTCGGACCTGGGGAGAGGTGGCTACACCTTC
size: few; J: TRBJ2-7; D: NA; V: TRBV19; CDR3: CASSTGGMEQYF; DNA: TGTGCCAGTAGTACCGGAGGCATGGAGCAGTACTTC
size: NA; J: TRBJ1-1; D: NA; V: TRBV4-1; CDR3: CASSRSDSSNTEAFF; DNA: TGCGCCAGCAGCCGATCAGACAGCTCAAACACTGAAGCTTTCTTT
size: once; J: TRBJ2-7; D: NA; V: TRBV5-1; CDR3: CASSLLDSEQYF; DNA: TGCGCCAGCAGCCTTCTCGACTCCGAGCAGTACTTC
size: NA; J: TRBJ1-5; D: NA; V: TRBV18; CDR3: CASSLLEVQPQHF; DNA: TGTGCCAGCTCCCTCCTGGAGGTGCAGCCCCAGCATTTT
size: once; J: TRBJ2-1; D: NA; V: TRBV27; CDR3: CASSFGGNEQFF; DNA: TGTGCCAGCAGTTTCGGGGGCAATGAGCAGTTCTTC
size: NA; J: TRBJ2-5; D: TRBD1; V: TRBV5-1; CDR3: CASSVDRGQETQYF; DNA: TGCGCCAGCAGCGTCGACAGGGGCCAAGAGACCCAGTACTTC
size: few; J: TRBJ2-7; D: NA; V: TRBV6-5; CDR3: CASSSPGTLTYEQYF; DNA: TGTGCCAGCAGTTCCCCCGGGACTCTCACCTACGAGCAGTACTTC
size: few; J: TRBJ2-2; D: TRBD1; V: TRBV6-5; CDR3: CASSYGQGAYTGELFF; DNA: TGTGCCAGCAGTTACGGACAGGGGGCGTACACCGGGGAGCTGTTTTTT
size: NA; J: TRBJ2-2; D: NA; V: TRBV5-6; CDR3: CASLIVNTGELFF; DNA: TGTGCCAGCCTGATAGTGAACACCGGGGAGCTGTTTTTT
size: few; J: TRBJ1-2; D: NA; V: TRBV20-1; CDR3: CSAAANYGYTF; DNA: TGCAGTGCCGCTGCTAACTATGGCTACACCTTC
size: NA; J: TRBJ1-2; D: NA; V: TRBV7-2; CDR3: CASSLRGVSNYGYTF; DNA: TGTGCCAGCAGCTTAAGAGGGGTTTCTAACTATGGCTACACCTTC
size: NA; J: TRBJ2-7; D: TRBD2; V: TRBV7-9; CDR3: CASSLFDSGRAEAF; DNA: TGTGCCAGCAGCTTATTCGATAGCGGGAGGGCCGAGGCCTTC
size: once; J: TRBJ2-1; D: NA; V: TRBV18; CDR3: CASSGNRDNEQFF; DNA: TGTGCCAGCTCAGGGAACAGGGACAATGAGCAGTTCTTC
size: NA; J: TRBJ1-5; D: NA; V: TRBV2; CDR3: CAIGGGNQPQHF; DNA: TGTGCCATCGGGGGGGGCAATCAGCCCCAGCATTTT
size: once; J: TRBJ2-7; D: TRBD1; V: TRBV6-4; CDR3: CASSDLGQGNEQYF; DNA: TGTGCCAGCAGTGACTTGGGACAGGGTAACGAGCAGTACTTC
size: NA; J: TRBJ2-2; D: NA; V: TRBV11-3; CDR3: CASSFAGGELFF; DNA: TGTGCCAGCAGCTTTGCGGGCGGGGAGCTGTTTTTT
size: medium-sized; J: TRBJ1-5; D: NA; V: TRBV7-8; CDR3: CASSLAGWGNQPQHF; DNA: TGTGCCAGCAGCTTAGCGGGATGGGGCAATCAGCCCCAGCATTTT
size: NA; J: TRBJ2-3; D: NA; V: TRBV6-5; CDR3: CASSASPSPDTQYF; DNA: TGTGCCAGCAGTGCTAGCCCTAGCCCGGATACGCAGTATTTT
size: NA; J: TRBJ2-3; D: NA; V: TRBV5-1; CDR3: CASSHRTDRTDTQYF; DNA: TGCGCCAGCAGCCACCGGACAGACCGCACAGATACGCAGTATTTT
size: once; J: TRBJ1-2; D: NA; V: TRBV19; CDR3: CASSTQGYYGYTF; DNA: TGTGCCAGTAGTACGCAGGGGTACTATGGCTACACCTTC
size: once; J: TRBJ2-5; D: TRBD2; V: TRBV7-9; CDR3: CASSLSLAGGETQYF; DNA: TGTGCCAGCAGCTTATCACTAGCGGGAGGAGAGACCCAGTACTTC
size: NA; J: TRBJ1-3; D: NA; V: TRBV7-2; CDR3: CASTWWGSGNTIYF; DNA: TGTGCCAGCACTTGGTGGGGTTCTGGAAACACCATATATTTT
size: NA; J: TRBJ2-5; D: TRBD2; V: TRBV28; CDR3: CASSFDQGGQETQYF; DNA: TGTGCCAGCAGTTTTGATCAGGGAGGGCAAGAGACCCAGTACTTC
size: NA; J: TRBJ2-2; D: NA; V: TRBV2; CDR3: CASSTLSGPHNTGELFF; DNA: TGTGCCAGCAGTACACTATCGGGCCCGCACAACACCGGGGAGCTGTTTTTT
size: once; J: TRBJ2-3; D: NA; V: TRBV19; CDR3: CASRDWGSTDTQYF; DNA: TGTGCCAGTAGGGACTGGGGGAGCACAGATACGCAGTATTTT
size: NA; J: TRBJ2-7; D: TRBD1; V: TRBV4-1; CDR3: CASSQEGGRSWDEQYF; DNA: TGCGCCAGCAGCCAAGAAGGGGGCAGATCTTGGGACGAGCAGTACTTC
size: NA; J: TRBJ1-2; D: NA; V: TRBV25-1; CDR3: CASSEEGLGYTF; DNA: TGTGCCAGCAGTGAGGAGGGGCTTGGCTACACCTTC
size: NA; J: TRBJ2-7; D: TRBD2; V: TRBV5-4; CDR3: CASSSGTSAYEQYF; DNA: TGTGCCAGCAGCTCAGGGACTAGCGCGTACGAGCAGTACTTC
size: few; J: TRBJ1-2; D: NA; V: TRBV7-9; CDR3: CASSLASSMTFYGYTF; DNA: TGTGCCAGCAGCTTAGCTAGCTCTATGACCTTCTATGGCTACACCTTC
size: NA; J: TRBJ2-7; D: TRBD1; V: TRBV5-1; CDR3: CASSSTGTTYEQYF; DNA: TGCGCCAGCAGCTCGACAGGGACCACCTACGAGCAGTACTTC
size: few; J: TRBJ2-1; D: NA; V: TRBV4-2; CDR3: CASSPSTYNEQFF; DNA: TGTGCCAGCAGTCCCTCGACCTACAATGAGCAGTTCTTC
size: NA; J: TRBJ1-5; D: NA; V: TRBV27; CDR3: CASSKTPSYSNQPQHF; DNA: TGTGCCAGCAGCAAGACACCGAGTTATAGCAATCAGCCCCAGCATTTT
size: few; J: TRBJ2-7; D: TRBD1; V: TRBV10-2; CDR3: CASSEIQGSYEQYF; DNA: TGCGCCAGCAGTGAGATACAGGGGAGTTACGAGCAGTACTTC
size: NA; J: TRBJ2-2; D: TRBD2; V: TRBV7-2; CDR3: CASSPTSGNTGELFF; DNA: TGTGCCAGCAGCCCGACTAGCGGGAACACCGGGGAGCTGTTTTTT
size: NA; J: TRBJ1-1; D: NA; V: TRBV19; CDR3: CASNLRGVSEAFF; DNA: TGTGCCAGCAACCTACGTGGGGTCTCTGAAGCTTTCTTT
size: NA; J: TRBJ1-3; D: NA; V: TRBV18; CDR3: CASSLDVYSGNTIYF; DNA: TGTGCCAGCTCGCTGGACGTCTACTCTGGAAACACCATATATTTT
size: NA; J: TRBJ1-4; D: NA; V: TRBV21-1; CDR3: CASLRGDCEKLFF; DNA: TGTGCCAGCCTTAGGGGAGATTGCGAAAAACTGTTTTTT
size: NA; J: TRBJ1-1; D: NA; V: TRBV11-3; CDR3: CASSPGSYTEAFF; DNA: TGTGCCAGCAGCCCTGGGAGTTACACTGAAGCTTTCTTT
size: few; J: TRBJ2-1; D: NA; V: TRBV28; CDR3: CASSLTDPTRYNEQFF; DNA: TGTGCCAGCAGTTTAACAGACCCCACCCGCTACAATGAGCAGTTCTTC
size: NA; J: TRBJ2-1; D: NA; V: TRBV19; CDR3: CASSIGVSSYNEQFF; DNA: TGTGCCAGTAGTATTGGTGTTAGCTCCTACAATGAGCAGTTCTTC
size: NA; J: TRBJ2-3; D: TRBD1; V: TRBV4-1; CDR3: CASSHTGGTDTQYF; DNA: TGCGCCAGCAGCCACACAGGGGGCACAGATACGCAGTATTTT
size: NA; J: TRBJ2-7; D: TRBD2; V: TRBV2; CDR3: CACGGGFHSYEQYF; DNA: TGTGCCTGCGGGGGGGGCTTCCACTCCTACGAGCAGTACTTC